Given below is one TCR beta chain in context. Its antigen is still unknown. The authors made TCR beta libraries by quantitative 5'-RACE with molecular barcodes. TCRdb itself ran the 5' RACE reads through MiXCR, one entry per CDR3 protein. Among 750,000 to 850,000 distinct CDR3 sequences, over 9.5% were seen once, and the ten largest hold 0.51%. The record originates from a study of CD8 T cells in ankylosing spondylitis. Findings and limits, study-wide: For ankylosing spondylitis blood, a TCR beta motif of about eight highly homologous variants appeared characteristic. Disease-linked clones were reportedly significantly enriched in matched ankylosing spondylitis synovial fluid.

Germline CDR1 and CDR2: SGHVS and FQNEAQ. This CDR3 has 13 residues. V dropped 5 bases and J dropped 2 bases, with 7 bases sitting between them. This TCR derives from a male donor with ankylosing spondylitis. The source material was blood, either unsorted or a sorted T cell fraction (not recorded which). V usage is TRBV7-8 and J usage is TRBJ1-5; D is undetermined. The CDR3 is CASSPNGNQPQHF. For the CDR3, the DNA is TGTGCCAGCAGCCCAAACGGCAATCAGCCCCAGCATTTT.